A selection of T cell receptor beta chains follows, all from one sample in a study of control samples from healthy donors and cancer patients. Clones were read by immunoSEQ multiplex PCR, and TCRdb kept only the in-frame ones, dropping some. Here the sample spans approximately 98,000 clones, around 80% being singletons. The sample comprised blood. The origin of the receptors is a young man in good health. Both conserved end residues are trimmed from each CDR3. Fields, in order: V gene, CDR3 protein.

TRBV7-9 ASSRFGGVNTEAF
TRBV30 AFSGTGNSPLH
TRBV19 ASTPLGQGATNEKLF
TRBV4-1 ASSQEPPGQFFYGYT
TRBV5-4 ASSIQGGPDTQY
TRBV10-3 ATQRDGTGELGSPLH
TRBV5-1 ASSRGAGDGQY
TRBV5-1 ASSIGQGGMNTEAF
TRBV27 ASSRFRSNQPQH
TRBV11-2 ASTSGTVQY
TRBV4-3 ASSQGILGGYGYT
TRBV7-9 ASSLTSGGNDGTDTQY
TRBV19 ASSIQGQTGFSGNTIY
TRBV5-1 ASSWGATYNEQF
TRBV7-2 ASSLKAGRTDTQY
TRBV6-5 ASTRGDREAF
TRBV18 ASSPRESRGSNQPQH
TRBV2 ASSEVAGGPGEQF
TRBV6-5 ASILGQPNTEAF
TRBV7-9 ASSLGVGGHQPQH
TRBV7-2 ASSLAPGGSQETQY
TRBV9 ASSGREGYEQY
TRBV15 ATSRVTTSGYEQY
TRBV28 ASRQQGGGDYGYT
TRBV5-8 ASGRGSGGYT
TRBV29-1 SAISSLTDFYGYT
TRBV5-1 ASSPGQGNTGELF
TRBV15 ATSRDPGPPNQPQH
TRBV23-1 ASSPGKGAREAF
TRBV10-3 AIGNSVGGANVLT
TRBV6-2/TRBV6-3 ASSSTRQVQPQH
TRBV14 ASSLGQGGLYEQY
TRBV18 ASSRAQQGSGTEAF
TRBV24-1 ATSEEARDTDTQY
TRBV19 ASSARNEQF
TRBV7-9 ASSSPGDGKFTEAF
TRBV11-2 ASSLVQSGDFGGYT
TRBV6-6 ASRGTTGEKLF
TRBV30 AWSVSGANEKLF
TRBV7-2 ASSSGRGANYGYT
TRBV5-1 ASSLDTGFNQPQH
TRBV28 ASSQGRLNTGELF
TRBV12-3/TRBV12-4 ASSFYYEQY
TRBV14 ASSLHRDRQNTGELF
TRBV4-2 ASSPKGEGTYNEQF
TRBV6-6 ASRQLQGANTGELF
TRBV28 ASSSPGQSLEQY
TRBV6-5 ASSSTGNYLNSPLH
TRBV18 ASSPTGRASETQY
TRBV24-1 ATIGPRWRDEQF
TRBV7-2 ASSKTGAGYGGYEQY
TRBV6-5 ASNSVRTSTDTQY
TRBV28 ASMDHEDYGYT
TRBV28 ASSLRAGYGYT
TRBV28 ASSLDLSVGQPTYEQY
TRBV12-3/TRBV12-4 ASKRGPNEKLF
TRBV19 ASRPTGGTEAF